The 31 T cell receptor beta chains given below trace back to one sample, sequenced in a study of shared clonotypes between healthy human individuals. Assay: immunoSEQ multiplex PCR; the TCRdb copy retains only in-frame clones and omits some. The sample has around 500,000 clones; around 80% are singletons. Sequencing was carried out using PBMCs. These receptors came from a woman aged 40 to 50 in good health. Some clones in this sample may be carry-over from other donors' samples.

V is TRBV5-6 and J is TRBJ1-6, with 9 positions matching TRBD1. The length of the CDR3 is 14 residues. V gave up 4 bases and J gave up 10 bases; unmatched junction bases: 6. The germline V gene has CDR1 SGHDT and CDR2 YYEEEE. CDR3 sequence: CASSRDRVGSPLHF. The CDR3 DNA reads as TGTGCCAGCAGCCGGGACAGGGTTGGGTCACCCCTCCACTTT.

The CDR3 region is CASSSEGLITDTQYF. DNA for the CDR3: TGTGCCAGCAGCTCAGAGGGACTAATCACAGATACGCAGTATTTT. The V gene is TRBV7-2, the J gene TRBJ2-3, with 7 bases identical to TRBD2. CDR3 length: 15 amino acids. Germline CDR1 is SGHTA and CDR2 is FQGNSA. The V gene end was trimmed by 4 bases and the J gene end by 2 bases; junction bases not matched to a gene: 6.

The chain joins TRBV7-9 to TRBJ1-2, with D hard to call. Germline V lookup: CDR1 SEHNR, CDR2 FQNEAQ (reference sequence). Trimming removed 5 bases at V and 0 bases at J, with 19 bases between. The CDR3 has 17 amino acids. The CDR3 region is CASSQTADPTPNYGYTF. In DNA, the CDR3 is TGTGCCAGCAGCCAGACGGCCGATCCCACCCCTAACTATGGCTACACCTTC.

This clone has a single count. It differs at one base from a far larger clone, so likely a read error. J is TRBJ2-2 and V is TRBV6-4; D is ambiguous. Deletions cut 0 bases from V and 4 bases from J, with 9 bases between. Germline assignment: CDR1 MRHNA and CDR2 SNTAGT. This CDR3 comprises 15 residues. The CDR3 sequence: CASSDSAVSTGELFF. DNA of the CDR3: TGTGCCAGCAGTGACTCGGCAGTGAGCACCGGGGAGCTGTTTTTT.

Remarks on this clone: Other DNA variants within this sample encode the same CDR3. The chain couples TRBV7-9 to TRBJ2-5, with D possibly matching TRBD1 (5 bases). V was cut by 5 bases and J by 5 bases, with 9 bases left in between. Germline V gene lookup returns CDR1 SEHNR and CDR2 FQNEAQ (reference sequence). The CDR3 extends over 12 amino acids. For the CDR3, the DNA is TGTGCCAGCAGCCAGGGTGGGGAGACCCAGTACTTC. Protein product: CASSQGGETQYF. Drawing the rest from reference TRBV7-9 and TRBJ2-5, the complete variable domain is DTGVSQNPRHKITKRGQNVTFRCDPISEHNRLYWYRQTLGQGPEFLTYFQNEAQLEKSRLLSDRFSAERPKGSFSTLEIQRTEQGDSAMYLCASSQGGETQYFGPGTRLLVL.

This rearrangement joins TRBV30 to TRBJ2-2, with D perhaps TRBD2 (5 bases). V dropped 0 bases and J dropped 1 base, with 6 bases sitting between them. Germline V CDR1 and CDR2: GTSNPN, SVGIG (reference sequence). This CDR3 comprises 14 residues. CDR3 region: CAWSVGGNTGELFF. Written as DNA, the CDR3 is TGTGCCTGGAGTGTAGGAGGGAACACCGGGGAGCTGTTTTTT.

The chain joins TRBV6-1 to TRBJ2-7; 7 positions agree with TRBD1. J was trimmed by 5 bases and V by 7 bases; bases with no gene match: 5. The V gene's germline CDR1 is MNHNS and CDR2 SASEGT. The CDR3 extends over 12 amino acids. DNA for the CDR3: TGTGCCAGCACCAGGACAGGCCACGAGCAGTACTTC. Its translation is CASTRTGHEQYF.

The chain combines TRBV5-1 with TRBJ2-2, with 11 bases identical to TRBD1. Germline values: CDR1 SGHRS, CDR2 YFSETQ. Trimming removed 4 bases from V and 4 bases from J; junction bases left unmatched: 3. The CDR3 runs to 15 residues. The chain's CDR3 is CASSTGTGGTGELFF. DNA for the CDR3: TGCGCCAGCAGCACCGGGACAGGGGGCACCGGGGAGCTGTTTTTT.

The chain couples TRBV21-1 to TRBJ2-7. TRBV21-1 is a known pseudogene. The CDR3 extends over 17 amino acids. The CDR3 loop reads CASRKARDPKPLHEQYF. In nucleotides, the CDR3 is TGTGCCAGCAGAAAAGCAAGAGACCCAAAACCCCTCCACGAGCAGTACTTC.

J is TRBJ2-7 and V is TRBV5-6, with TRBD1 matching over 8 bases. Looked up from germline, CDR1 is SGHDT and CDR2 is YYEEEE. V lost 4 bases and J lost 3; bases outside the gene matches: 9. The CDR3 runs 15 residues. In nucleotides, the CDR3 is TGTGCCAGCAGCACCACAGGGGGAGTCTTCTACGAGCAGTACTTC. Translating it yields CASSTTGGVFYEQYF.

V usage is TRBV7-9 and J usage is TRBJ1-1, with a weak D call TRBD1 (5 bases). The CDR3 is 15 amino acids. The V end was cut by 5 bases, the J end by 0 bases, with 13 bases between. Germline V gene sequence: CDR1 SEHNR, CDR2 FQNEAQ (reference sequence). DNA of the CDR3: TGTGCCAGCAGCACCCGGGACGGCATGAACACTGAAGCTTTCTTT. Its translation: CASSTRDGMNTEAFF.

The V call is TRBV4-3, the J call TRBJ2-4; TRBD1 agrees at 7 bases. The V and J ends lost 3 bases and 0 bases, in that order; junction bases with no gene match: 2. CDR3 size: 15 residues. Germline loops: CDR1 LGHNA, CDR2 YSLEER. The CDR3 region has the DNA TGCGCCAGCAGCCACTGGACAGGAGCCAAAAACATTCAGTACTTC. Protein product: CASSHWTGAKNIQYF.

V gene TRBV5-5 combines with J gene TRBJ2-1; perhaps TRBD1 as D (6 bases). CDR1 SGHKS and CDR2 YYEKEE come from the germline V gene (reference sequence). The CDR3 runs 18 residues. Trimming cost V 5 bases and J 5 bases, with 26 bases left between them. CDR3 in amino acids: CASSFMTGRHRTNNEQFF. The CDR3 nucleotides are TGTGCCAGCAGTTTTATGACAGGCCGCCATCGTACGAACAATGAGCAGTTCTTC.

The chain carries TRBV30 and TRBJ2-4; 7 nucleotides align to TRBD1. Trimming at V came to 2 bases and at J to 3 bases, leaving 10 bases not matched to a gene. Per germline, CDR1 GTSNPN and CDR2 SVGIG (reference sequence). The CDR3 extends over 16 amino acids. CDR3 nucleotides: TGTGCCTGGAGTTCACAGGGGAAAGGAGGCAAAAACATTCAGTACTTC. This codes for CAWSSQGKGGKNIQYF.

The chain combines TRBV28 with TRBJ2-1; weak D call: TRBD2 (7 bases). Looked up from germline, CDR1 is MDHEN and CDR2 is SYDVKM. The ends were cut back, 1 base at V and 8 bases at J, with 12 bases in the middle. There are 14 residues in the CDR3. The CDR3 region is CASSLSGGEDEQFF. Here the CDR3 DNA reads TGTGCCAGCAGTTTATCGGGGGGCGAGGATGAGCAGTTCTTC. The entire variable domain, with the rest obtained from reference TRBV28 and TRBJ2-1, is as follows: DVKVTQSSRYLVKRTGEKVFLECVQDMDHENMFWYRQDPGLGLRLIYFSYDVKMKEKGDIPEGYSVSREKKERFSLILESASTNQTSMYLCASSLSGGEDEQFFGPGTRLTVL.

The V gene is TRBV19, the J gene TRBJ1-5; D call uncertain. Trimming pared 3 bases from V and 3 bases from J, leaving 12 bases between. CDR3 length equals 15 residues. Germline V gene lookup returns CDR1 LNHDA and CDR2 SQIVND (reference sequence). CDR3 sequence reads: CASSIGTVTNQPQHF. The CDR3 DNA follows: TGTGCCAGTAGTATCGGAACAGTAACCAATCAGCCCCAGCATTTT.

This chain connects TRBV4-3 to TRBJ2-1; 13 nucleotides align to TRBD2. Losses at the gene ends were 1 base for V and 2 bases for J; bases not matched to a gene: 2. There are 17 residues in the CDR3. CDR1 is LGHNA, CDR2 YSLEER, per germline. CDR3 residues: CASSQGLAGGAYNEQFF. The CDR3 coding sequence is TGCGCCAGCAGCCAAGGACTAGCGGGAGGAGCCTACAATGAGCAGTTCTTC.

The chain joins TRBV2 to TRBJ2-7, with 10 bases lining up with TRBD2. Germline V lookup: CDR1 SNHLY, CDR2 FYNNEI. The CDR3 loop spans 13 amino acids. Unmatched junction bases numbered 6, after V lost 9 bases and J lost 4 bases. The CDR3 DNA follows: TGTGCCAGTGCGACTAGCGGGCTGTACGAGCAGTACTTC. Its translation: CASATSGLYEQYF. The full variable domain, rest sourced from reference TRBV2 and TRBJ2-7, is EPEVTQTPSHQVTQMGQEVILRCVPISNHLYFYWYRQILGQKVEFLVSFYNNEISEKSEIFDDQFSVERPDGSNFTLKIRSTKLEDSAMYFCASATSGLYEQYFGPGTRLTVT.

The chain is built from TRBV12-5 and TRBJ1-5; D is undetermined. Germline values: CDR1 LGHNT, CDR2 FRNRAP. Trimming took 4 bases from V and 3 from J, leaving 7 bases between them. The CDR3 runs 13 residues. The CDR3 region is CASGYGPNQPQHF. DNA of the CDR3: TGTGCTAGTGGTTATGGACCCAATCAGCCCCAGCATTTT.

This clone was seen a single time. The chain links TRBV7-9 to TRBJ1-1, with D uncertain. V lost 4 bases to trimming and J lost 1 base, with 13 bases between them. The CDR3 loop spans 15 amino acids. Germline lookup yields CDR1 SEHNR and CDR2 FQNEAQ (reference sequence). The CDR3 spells CASSSARWGNTEAFF. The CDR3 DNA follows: TGTGCCAGCAGCTCTGCTCGCTGGGGGAACACTGAAGCTTTCTTT.

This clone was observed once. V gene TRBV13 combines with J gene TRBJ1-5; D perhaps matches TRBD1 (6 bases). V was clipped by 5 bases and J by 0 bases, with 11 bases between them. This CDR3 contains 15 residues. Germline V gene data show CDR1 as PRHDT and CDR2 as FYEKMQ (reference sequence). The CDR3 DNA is TGTGCCAGCAGCCGGGGGCACCTTAGCAATCAGCCCCAGCATTTT. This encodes CASSRGHLSNQPQHF.

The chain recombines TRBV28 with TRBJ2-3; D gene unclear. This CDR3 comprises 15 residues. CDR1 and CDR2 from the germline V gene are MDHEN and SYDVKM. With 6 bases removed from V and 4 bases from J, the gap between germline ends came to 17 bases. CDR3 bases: TGTGCCAGCAGCTTCGATCTGGCTGGGGCAGATACGCAGTATTTT. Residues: CASSFDLAGADTQYF.

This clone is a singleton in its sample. This CDR3 is CSATGANVLTF. The CDR3 bases are TGCAGTGCTACCGGGGCCAACGTCCTGACTTTC. The chain recombines TRBV20-1 with TRBJ2-6; no definite D call. From germline, CDR1 is DFQATT and CDR2 SNEGSKA (reference sequence). V dropped 4 bases and J dropped 4 bases, with 2 bases sitting between them. There are 11 residues in the CDR3.

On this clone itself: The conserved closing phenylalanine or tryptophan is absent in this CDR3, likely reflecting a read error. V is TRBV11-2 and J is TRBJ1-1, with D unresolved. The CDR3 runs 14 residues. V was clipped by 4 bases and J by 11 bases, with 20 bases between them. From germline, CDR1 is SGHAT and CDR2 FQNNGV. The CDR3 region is CASSYLGGRAVAFI. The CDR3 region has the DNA TGTGCCAGCAGCTACCTTGGCGGGAGGGCGGTGGCTTTCATT.

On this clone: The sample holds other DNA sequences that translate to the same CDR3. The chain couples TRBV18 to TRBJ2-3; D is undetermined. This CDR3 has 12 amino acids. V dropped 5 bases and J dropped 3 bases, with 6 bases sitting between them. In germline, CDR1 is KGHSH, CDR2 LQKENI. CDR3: CASSTRTDTQYF. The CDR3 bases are TGTGCCAGCTCAACCCGAACAGATACGCAGTATTTT.

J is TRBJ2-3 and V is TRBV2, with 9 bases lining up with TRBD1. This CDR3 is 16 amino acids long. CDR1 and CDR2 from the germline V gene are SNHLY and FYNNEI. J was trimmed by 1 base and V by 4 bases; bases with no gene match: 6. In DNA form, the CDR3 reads TGTGCCAGCAGTGCTAACAGGGGGCGAGGCACAGATACGCAGTATTTT. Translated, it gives CASSANRGRGTDTQYF.

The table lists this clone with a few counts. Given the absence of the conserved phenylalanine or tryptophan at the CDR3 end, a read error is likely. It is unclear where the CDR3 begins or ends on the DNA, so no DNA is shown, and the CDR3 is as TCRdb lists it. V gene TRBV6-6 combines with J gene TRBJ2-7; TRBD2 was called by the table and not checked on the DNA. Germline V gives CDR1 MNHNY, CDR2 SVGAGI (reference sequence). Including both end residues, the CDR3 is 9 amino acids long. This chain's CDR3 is CASSSLRRT.

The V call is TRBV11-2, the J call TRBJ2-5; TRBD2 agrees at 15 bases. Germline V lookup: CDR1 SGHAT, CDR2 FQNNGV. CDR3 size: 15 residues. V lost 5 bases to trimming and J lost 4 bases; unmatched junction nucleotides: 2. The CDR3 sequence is CASSPGLAGGETQYF. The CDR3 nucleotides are TGTGCCAGCAGCCCGGGACTAGCGGGAGGAGAGACCCAGTACTTC.

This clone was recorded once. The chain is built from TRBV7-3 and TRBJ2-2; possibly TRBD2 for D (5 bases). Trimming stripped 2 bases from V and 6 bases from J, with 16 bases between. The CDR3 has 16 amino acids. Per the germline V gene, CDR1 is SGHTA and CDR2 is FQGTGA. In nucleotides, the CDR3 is TGTGCCAGCAGCTTATCCCGAGGCGCGGGCGCCGGGGAGCTGTTTTTT. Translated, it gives CASSLSRGAGAGELFF. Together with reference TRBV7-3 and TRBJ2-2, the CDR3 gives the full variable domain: GAGVSQTPSNKVTEKGKYVELRCDPISGHTALYWYRQSLGQGPEFLIYFQGTGAADDSGLPNDRFFAVRPEGSVSTLKIQRTERGDSAVYLCASSLSRGAGAGELFFGEGSRLTVL.

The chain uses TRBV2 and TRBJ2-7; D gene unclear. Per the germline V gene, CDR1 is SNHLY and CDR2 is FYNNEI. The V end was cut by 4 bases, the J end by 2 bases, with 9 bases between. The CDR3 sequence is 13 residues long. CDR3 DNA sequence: TGTGCCAGCAGTGTGAACGGACCCTACGAGCAGTACTTC. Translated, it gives CASSVNGPYEQYF.

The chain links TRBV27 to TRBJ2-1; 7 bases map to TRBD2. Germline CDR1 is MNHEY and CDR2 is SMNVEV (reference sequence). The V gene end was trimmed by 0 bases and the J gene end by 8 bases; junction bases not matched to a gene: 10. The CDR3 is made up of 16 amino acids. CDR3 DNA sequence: TGTGCCAGCAGTTTATCGCCTCGCGGGAGAATTTATGAGCAGTTCTTC. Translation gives CASSLSPRGRIYEQFF.